One and the same sample provided the 15 T cell receptor beta chains below, sequenced in a study of cytomegalovirus exposure and HLA in healthy donors. With 60 Vbeta and 13 Jbeta primers, the PCR was carried out. Sequenced by immunoSEQ multiplex PCR; TCRdb stores in-frame clones only, minus some. The data hold under 200,000 clones, with around 77% observed a single time. The sequenced material came from PBMCs. The source of these receptors is a female donor in good health and CMV-seronegative.

J is TRBJ2-4 and V is TRBV7-9, with D perhaps matching TRBD2 (6 bases). The CDR3 has 15 residues. V was clipped by 1 base and J by 0 bases, with 7 bases between them. CDR1 SEHNR and CDR2 FQNEAQ come from the germline V gene (reference sequence). As DNA, the CDR3 is TGTGCCAGCAGCTTAGAGGGACTAGCCAAAAACATTCAGTACTTC. This codes for CASSLEGLAKNIQYF.

The rearrangement joins TRBV28 to TRBJ1-6; TRBD1 is a possible D gene (6 bases). CDR1 is MDHEN, CDR2 SYDVKM, per germline. Trimming left V 6 bases short and J 9 bases short, with 18 bases between. The CDR3 runs to 15 residues. The CDR3 DNA reads TGTGCCAGCAGGTCAAGCGGGACAAAACTTTCACCCCTCCACTTT. Translation: CASRSSGTKLSPLHF.

This clone was observed a few times. CDR3 nucleotide sequence: TGTGCCAGCTCACCAGACTCTGATCAGCCCCAGCATTTT. This sequence encodes CASSPDSDQPQHF. The V and J genes are TRBV18 and TRBJ1-5; no firm D call. Trimming removed 2 bases from V and 5 bases from J, with 7 bases in between. The V gene's germline CDR1 is KGHSH and CDR2 LQKENI. This CDR3 has 13 amino acids.

The gene calls are TRBV27 and TRBJ2-1, with TRBD2 matching 10 bases. V shed 3 bases and J 9 bases; nucleotides not matched to a gene: 5. Germline V gives CDR1 MNHEY, CDR2 SMNVEV (reference sequence). The CDR3 has 14 residues. CDR3 protein: CASSLSGRAPEQFF. CDR3 coding DNA: TGTGCCAGCAGTTTGAGCGGGAGGGCGCCTGAGCAGTTCTTC.

The chain links TRBV2 to TRBJ1-1, with TRBD1 matching over 7 bases. Trimming cost V 3 bases and J 6 bases; bases outside gene matches: 7. Germline CDR1 and CDR2: SNHLY and FYNNEI. This CDR3 spans 14 amino acids. The CDR3 here is CASSDPTGSPEAFF. The CDR3 DNA is TGTGCCAGCAGTGACCCGACAGGGAGCCCTGAAGCTTTCTTT.

The chain employs TRBV9 and TRBJ2-3; 7 bases are a match to TRBD2. The germline V gene has CDR1 SGDLS and CDR2 YYNGEE. This CDR3 spans 16 amino acids. Germline trimming cut 4 bases from V and 0 bases from J; bases unmatched to any gene: 8. CDR3 sequence (DNA): TGTGCCAGCAGCTCCCCGGTGGGGGGGAGCACAGATACGCAGTATTTT. Its translation: CASSSPVGGSTDTQYF.

The chain is built from TRBV7-9 and TRBJ1-1; 9 bases agree with TRBD1. V was pared by 5 bases and J by 4 bases, with 8 bases of the junction left unmatched. Germline V lookup: CDR1 SEHNR, CDR2 FQNEAQ (reference sequence). The CDR3 has 15 amino acids. The CDR3 protein is CASSTRTGVRTEAFF. DNA of the CDR3: TGTGCCAGCAGCACCCGGACAGGGGTTCGCACTGAAGCTTTCTTT.

The chain has TRBV28 and TRBJ1-1; TRBD1 agrees at 7 bases. The V gene end was trimmed by 4 bases and the J gene end by 1 base; junction bases not matched to a gene: 3. The CDR3 runs 14 residues. Germline CDR1 and CDR2: MDHEN and SYDVKM. In nucleotides, the CDR3 is TGTGCCAGCAGTTCGACAGGGCAGAACACTGAAGCTTTCTTT. It translates to CASSSTGQNTEAFF.

V and J are TRBV9 and TRBJ2-1, with TRBD2 as a possible D gene (5 bases). The length of the CDR3 is 16 residues. Germline V gene lookup returns CDR1 SGDLS and CDR2 YYNGEE. Trimming left V 0 bases short and J 4 bases short, with 14 bases between. CDR3 amino acids: CASSVVGDGVYNEQFF. CDR3 coding DNA: TGTGCCAGCAGCGTAGTGGGAGACGGGGTATACAATGAGCAGTTCTTC.

The J gene is TRBJ1-2, the V gene TRBV28; 8 bases align to TRBD1. With 6 bases clipped from V and 3 bases from J, the junction kept 6 bases outside the gene matches. The CDR3 has 14 amino acids. Germline V gene data show CDR1 as MDHEN and CDR2 as SYDVKM. In DNA, the CDR3 is TGTGCCAGCAGGATACCGACAGGGGACTATGGCTACACCTTC. The encoded protein is CASRIPTGDYGYTF.

The chain recombines TRBV6-4 with TRBJ2-2; 8 nucleotides agree with TRBD1. J gave up 3 bases and V 3 bases, and 0 bases lay outside the gene matches. Germline values: CDR1 MRHNA, CDR2 SNTAGT. The length of the CDR3 is 14 residues. In nucleotides, the CDR3 is TGTGCCAGCAGTGAGGACAGGGACACCGGGGAGCTGTTTTTT. Amino acid sequence: CASSEDRDTGELFF.

CDR3 residues: CASSITGGFTEAFF. In nucleotides, the CDR3 is TGTGCCAGTAGTATAACAGGGGGCTTTACTGAAGCTTTCTTT. This sequence joins TRBV19 and TRBJ1-1; 9 bases fit TRBD1. CDR1 and CDR2 (germline): LNHDA, SQIVND (reference sequence). This CDR3 region has 14 residues. Trimming cost V 2 bases and J 5 bases; bases outside gene matches: 3. Supplemented by reference TRBV19 and TRBJ1-1, the full variable domain reads DGGITQSPKYLFRKEGQNVTLSCEQNLNHDAMYWYRQDPGQGLRLIYYSQIVNDFQKGDIAEGYSVSREKKESFPLTVTSAQKNPTAFYLCASSITGGFTEAFFGQGTRLTVV.

The chain has TRBV6-1 and TRBJ1-4, with D unclear. This CDR3 has 15 residues. CDR1 is MNHNS and CDR2 is SASEGT in the germline V gene. V was shortened by 5 bases and J by 0 bases, with 10 bases between the two germline ends. The CDR3, as DNA: TGTGCCAGCAGTTTGACTGCCGCAACTAATGAAAAACTGTTTTTT. As protein: CASSLTAATNEKLFF.

The chain is built from TRBV9 and TRBJ2-1, with 12 bases fitting TRBD2. With V trimmed by 6 bases and J by 7 bases, 8 bases remained unmatched. The CDR3 length is 15 residues. Germline CDR1 reads SGDLS; CDR2 reads YYNGEE. CDR3 sequence: CASTLGGTSGNEQFF. The CDR3 nucleotides are TGTGCCAGCACCCTAGGGGGGACTAGCGGGAATGAGCAGTTCTTC.

The gene calls are TRBV7-3 and TRBJ1-1, with a tentative D call TRBD1 (6 bases). The germline CDR1 and CDR2 sequences are SGHTA and FQGTGA. Trimming left V 0 bases short and J 1 base short, with 9 bases between. This CDR3 has 15 amino acids. As DNA, the CDR3 is TGTGCCAGCAGCTTAACAAGGACAGCGAACACTGAAGCTTTCTTT. Protein product: CASSLTRTANTEAFF.